The clone carrying this T cell receptor beta chain was counted a few times. Trimming shortened V by 4 bases and J by 5 bases, and 13 bases separated the two germline ends. From germline, CDR1 is LNHDA and CDR2 SQIVND (reference sequence). The CDR3 length is 14 residues. This sample was taken from a study of cytomegalovirus exposure and HLA in healthy donors. Study summary: Genotyping showed roughly 76% of over 350 donors falling in the Caucasian-associated ancestry cluster.

The PCR employed 60 Vbeta primers together with 13 Jbeta primers. Sequenced by immunoSEQ multiplex PCR; TCRdb stores in-frame clones only, minus some. The repertoire holds some 170,000 clones, with 71% as singletons. The sequencing sample was made of PBMCs. The receptor was derived from a woman in her 30s in good health and CMV-seronegative. J is TRBJ2-3 and V is TRBV19, with D maybe TRBD2 (5 bases). The CDR3 loop reads CASSRRSDLDTQYF. The CDR3 nucleotides read TGTGCCAGTAGTAGGAGGTCTGATTTAGATACGCAGTATTTT.